This TCR beta chain was captured in a study of technical replicates of blood from a handful of donors. Sequencing used immunoSEQ multiplex PCR; TCRdb keeps in-frame clones, though not all of them. The sample holds about 70,000 clones, approximately 96% seen once. The length of the CDR3 is 16 residues. The germline V gene encodes CDR1 ENHRY and CDR2 SYGVKD. Trimming took 4 bases from V and 0 from J; bases not matched to a gene: 3. The sequence derives from a human donor in good health. The specimen sequenced was T cells isolated from PBMCs. The J gene is TRBJ2-1, the V gene TRBV10-3; 10 bases are a match to TRBD2. Here the CDR3 reads CAISASSGSSYNEQFF. The CDR3 region has the DNA TGTGCCATCAGTGCCTCTAGCGGGAGCTCCTACAATGAGCAGTTCTTC.